Listed here are 17 T cell receptor beta chains from one sample, sequenced in a study of cytomegalovirus exposure and HLA in healthy donors. PCR primers comprised 60 Vbeta and 13 Jbeta primers. Clones were sequenced by immunoSEQ multiplex PCR, and TCRdb holds only the in-frame ones, with some missing. Among about 120,000 clones listed, 8.5% to 10% were seen once. The sequencing sample was made of PBMCs. The receptors come from a man between 25 and 39 years old in good health and CMV-seronegative.

The chain links TRBV27 to TRBJ2-2; D possibly corresponds to TRBD1 (5 bases). V dropped 6 bases and J dropped 3 bases, with 17 bases sitting between them. The CDR3 contains 16 residues. CDR1 is MNHEY, CDR2 SMNVEV, per germline (reference sequence). The CDR3 protein is CASSPWPREDTGELFF. The CDR3 DNA is TGTGCCAGCAGCCCCTGGCCCAGGGAAGACACCGGGGAGCTGTTTTTT.

CDR3 in DNA: TGCGCCAGCAGTCCCGCAGGGGGGCCTAATGAAAAACTGTTTTTT. As protein: CASSPAGGPNEKLFF. The chain uses TRBV5-1 and TRBJ1-4; 7 bases align to TRBD1. The V and J ends lost 5 bases and 3 bases, in that order; junction bases with no gene match: 7. Germline V gene sequence: CDR1 SGHRS, CDR2 YFSETQ. CDR3 size: 15 residues. Looking up the rest from reference TRBV5-1 and TRBJ1-4 gives the full variable domain: KAGVTQTPRYLIKTRGQQVTLSCSPISGHRSVSWYQQTPGQGLQFLFEYFSETQRNKGNFPGRFSGRQFSNSRSEMNVSTLELGDSALYLCASSPAGGPNEKLFFGSGTQLSVL.

This CDR3 is CASSLVQGRFNYGYTF. In DNA form, the CDR3 reads TGTGCCAGCAGCTTAGTACAGGGCCGATTTAACTATGGCTACACCTTC. The rearrangement links TRBV7-2 to TRBJ1-2, with D tentatively TRBD1 (6 bases). Germline-derived CDR1 and CDR2 are SGHTA and FQGNSA. The germline V and J ends were trimmed by 1 base and 1 base, with 13 bases remaining between them. The CDR3 runs 16 residues.

J is TRBJ1-1 and V is TRBV5-1; TRBD1 is a possible D gene (6 bases). From germline, CDR1 is SGHRS and CDR2 YFSETQ. There are 14 residues in the CDR3. Trimming pared 5 bases from V and 1 base from J, leaving 12 bases between. CDR3 bases: TGCGCCAGCAGTAAGGTACAGGGGAACACTGAAGCTTTCTTT. It encodes CASSKVQGNTEAFF.

The table lists this clone with a few counts. This chain connects TRBV7-2 to TRBJ2-1, with D tentatively TRBD1 (6 bases). V shed 5 bases and J shed 8 bases, with 13 bases lying between them. The CDR3 spans 13 residues. Germline V CDR1 and CDR2: SGHTA, FQGNSA. The CDR3 loop is CASSHSRGYEQFF. For the CDR3, the DNA is TGTGCCAGCAGCCATTCAAGGGGGTATGAGCAGTTCTTC.

The chain recombines TRBV2 with TRBJ2-2; D is perhaps TRBD1 (6 bases). Trimming left V 7 bases short and J 4 bases short, with 19 bases between. Germline V CDR1 and CDR2: SNHLY, FYNNEI. The CDR3 has 16 amino acids. As DNA, the CDR3 is TGTGCCAGCAAGGCTCAGGGGCTCTTGGTCACCGGGGAGCTGTTTTTT. This encodes CASKAQGLLVTGELFF.

This clone has only a few counts. The chain uses TRBV4-3 and TRBJ1-1, with 7 bases lining up with TRBD1. Germline-derived CDR1 and CDR2 are LGHNA and YSLEER. The V and J ends lost 5 bases and 4 bases, in that order; junction bases with no gene match: 10. CDR3 size: 15 residues. The CDR3 region is CASSLETGTSTEAFF. CDR3 sequence (DNA): TGCGCCAGCAGCTTAGAGACAGGGACCAGCACTGAAGCTTTCTTT.

The chain has TRBV5-8 and TRBJ1-4; 7 bases agree with TRBD1. The CDR3 has 17 amino acids. Germline V gene sequence: CDR1 SGHTS, CDR2 YDEGEE. The ends lost 0 bases at V and 2 bases at J; junction bases unmatched: 7. CDR3 coding DNA: TGTGCCAGCAGCTTGGGCGGGACAGCGGGTACTAATGAAAAACTGTTTTTT. Protein sequence: CASSLGGTAGTNEKLFF.

This chain connects TRBV5-1 to TRBJ2-7; 7 positions agree with TRBD1. V dropped 0 bases and J dropped 3; count of bases not matched to a gene: 3. CDR1 and CDR2 from the germline V gene are SGHRS and YFSETQ. The CDR3 runs to 14 residues. The CDR3, as DNA: TGCGCCAGCAGCTTGGAAGGGGGCATCTACGAGCAGTACTTC. This translates into CASSLEGGIYEQYF.

This clone was detected a few times. V gene TRBV30 combines with J gene TRBJ1-5; 9 nucleotides line up with TRBD1. This CDR3 contains 15 residues. In germline, CDR1 is GTSNPN, CDR2 SVGIG (reference sequence). Trimming removed 5 bases from V and 7 bases from J; junction bases left unmatched: 12. The CDR3 is CAWSGTGLGQQPQHF. Written as DNA, the CDR3 is TGTGCCTGGTCCGGGACAGGGCTTGGTCAGCAGCCCCAGCATTTT. The full variable domain, rest sourced from reference TRBV30 and TRBJ1-5, is SQTIHQWPATLVQPVGSPLSLECTVEGTSNPNLYWYRQAAGRGLQLLFYSVGIGQISSEVPQNLSASRPQDRQFILSSKKLLLSDSGFYLCAWSGTGLGQQPQHFGDGTRLSIL.

This clone was seen more than once but under ten times. The chain employs TRBV7-9 and TRBJ2-1; 9 bases line up with TRBD2. J was trimmed by 2 bases and V by 4 bases; bases with no gene match: 9. Germline V gene data show CDR1 as SEHNR and CDR2 as FQNEAQ (reference sequence). The CDR3 has 17 amino acids. Here the CDR3 DNA reads TGTGCCAGCAGCTCTGATAGCGGGAGTGGGGCCTACAATGAGCAGTTCTTC. Translated: CASSSDSGSGAYNEQFF.

This clone was counted only a few times. This rearrangement joins TRBV14 to TRBJ2-2; the D is unclear. V lost 1 base, J lost 8 bases, and 11 bases lay in between. CDR3 length: 14 residues. Germline CDR1 SGHDN, CDR2 FVKESK. DNA of the CDR3: TGTGCCAGCAGCCAAGCGGTGATTGGTGGGGAGCTGTTTTTT. Its translation is CASSQAVIGGELFF.

This clone was detected many times. The chain has TRBV6-4 and TRBJ2-1; TRBD1 matches 11 bases. This CDR3 is built from 16 residues. V shed 0 bases, J shed 3 bases, and the junction held 1 base outside the gene matches. Germline V gene data show CDR1 as MRHNA and CDR2 as SNTAGT. CDR3 sequence (DNA): TGTGCCAGCAGTGACTCCGGGACAGGGGGCTACAATGAGCAGTTCTTC. Protein: CASSDSGTGGYNEQFF.

The chain employs TRBV25-1 and TRBJ2-7, with 10 positions matching TRBD1. The CDR3 loop spans 12 amino acids. CDR1 is MGHDK and CDR2 is SYGVNS in the germline V gene. The ends lost 9 bases at V and 4 bases at J; junction bases unmatched: 3. CDR3 region: CASGQGGYEQYF. The CDR3 bases are TGTGCCAGTGGACAGGGGGGTTACGAGCAGTACTTC.

This chain links TRBV27 with TRBJ2-5; D is perhaps TRBD1 (5 bases). This CDR3 region has 13 residues. Germline values: CDR1 MNHEY, CDR2 SMNVEV (reference sequence). The germline V and J ends were trimmed by 8 bases and 2 bases, with 12 bases remaining between them. The CDR3 DNA follows: TGTGCCAGCTATGGGTCAGGGCAAGAGACCCAGTACTTC. Protein sequence: CASYGSGQETQYF.

The sample holds a few counts of this clone. The chain links TRBV4-1 to TRBJ2-3, with 9 bases identical to TRBD2. CDR1 MGHRA and CDR2 YSYEKL come from the germline V gene. The CDR3 runs to 15 residues. V dropped 6 bases and J dropped 0; count of bases not matched to a gene: 4. The CDR3 region has the DNA TGCGCCAGCAGGAATAGCGGGGGCAGCACAGATACGCAGTATTTT. Protein sequence: CASRNSGGSTDTQYF.

There are a few counts of this clone. The rearrangement joins TRBV5-1 to TRBJ2-7, with D maybe TRBD1 (6 bases). The CDR3 runs to 14 residues. The germline V gene encodes CDR1 SGHRS and CDR2 YFSETQ. Trimming took 0 bases from V and 0 from J, leaving 7 bases between them. The CDR3: CASSLVGGSYEQYF. The CDR3 DNA is TGCGCCAGCAGCTTGGTAGGGGGCTCCTACGAGCAGTACTTC.